These 28 T cell receptor beta chains share one sample of origin, sequenced in a study of T cell responses to AZD1222 COVID-19 vaccine. Data came from immunoSEQ multiplex PCR; TCRdb stores just in-frame clones and leaves some out. The sample consists of about 27,000 clones, 92% of them appearing once. The sample here was peripheral blood, taken 28 days after the second AZD1222 dose. The receptors originated from an adult who received the AZD1222 COVID-19 vaccine.

The chain is built from TRBV6-6 and TRBJ1-5; 7 bases match TRBD1. The CDR3 has 15 amino acids. The V gene end was trimmed by 5 bases and the J gene end by 7 bases; junction bases not matched to a gene: 11. Germline loops: CDR1 MNHNY, CDR2 SVGAGI (reference sequence). The CDR3 bases are TGTGCCAGCAGTACAGGGGCCCCATCCCAGCAGCCCCAGCATTTT. It codes for CASSTGAPSQQPQHF.

The rearrangement joins TRBV7-2 to TRBJ1-6; the D is unclear. Trimming stripped 2 bases from V and 7 bases from J, with 12 bases between. Per the germline V gene, CDR1 is SGHTA and CDR2 is FQGNSA. The CDR3 length is 15 residues. The CDR3 nucleotides are TGTGCCAGCAGCTTATTAGGGCAAGGAAATTCACCCCTCCACTTT. This codes for CASSLLGQGNSPLHF.

V is TRBV5-1 and J is TRBJ2-1; 7 nucleotides align to TRBD1. V was pared by 6 bases and J by 7 bases, with 16 bases of the junction left unmatched. CDR1 is SGHRS, CDR2 YFSETQ, per germline. The CDR3 contains 16 residues. The CDR3 loop is CASTDQTGMYGNEQFF. The CDR3 DNA sequence: TGCGCCAGCACAGACCAGACAGGGATGTATGGGAATGAGCAGTTCTTC.

The chain couples TRBV29-1 to TRBJ1-1; D may be TRBD1 (5 bases). The CDR3 loop spans 13 amino acids. With 3 bases removed from V and 8 bases from J, the gap between germline ends came to 16 bases. CDR1 SQVTM and CDR2 ANQGSEA come from the germline V gene. This CDR3 reads CSVDKWGEKEAFF. The DNA for the CDR3 is TGCAGCGTTGATAAATGGGGGGAAAAGGAAGCTTTCTTT.

V usage is TRBV4-3 and J usage is TRBJ2-6; D is possibly TRBD2 (5 bases). Between the trimmed V and J ends, which lost 0 bases and 2 bases, there was a span of 8 bases. This CDR3 comprises 16 residues. Germline V gene data show CDR1 as LGHNA and CDR2 as YSLEER. CDR3 protein: CASSQDNGAGANVLTF. For the CDR3, the DNA is TGCGCCAGCAGCCAAGATAACGGGGCTGGGGCCAACGTCCTGACTTTC.

This chain joins TRBV28 and TRBJ1-1; 7 bases agree with TRBD1. There are 13 residues in the CDR3. J was trimmed by 6 bases and V by 5 bases; bases with no gene match: 6. Germline-derived CDR1 and CDR2 are MDHEN and SYDVKM. CDR3 amino acids: CASSQGGRPEAFF. In DNA form, the CDR3 reads TGTGCCAGCAGTCAGGGGGGACGGCCTGAAGCTTTCTTT.

This chain uses TRBV5-1 with TRBJ2-2; the D is unclear. CDR3 length equals 14 residues. Per the germline V gene, CDR1 is SGHRS and CDR2 is YFSETQ. V lost 4 bases to trimming and J lost 0 bases, with 7 bases between them. For the CDR3, the DNA is TGCGCCAGCAGCAGGGCAACGAACACCGGGGAGCTGTTTTTT. Amino acids: CASSRATNTGELFF.

This sequence joins TRBV19 and TRBJ1-5, with 11 nucleotides matching TRBD1. J lost 6 bases, V lost 6 bases, and 7 bases had no gene match. Per the germline V gene, CDR1 is LNHDA and CDR2 is SQIVND (reference sequence). This CDR3 contains 15 residues. CDR3: CASSSRGQGGQPQHF. The DNA for the CDR3 is TGTGCCAGTAGCTCAAGGGGACAGGGGGGTCAGCCCCAGCATTTT.

This chain joins TRBV30 and TRBJ1-2, with TRBD1 as a possible D gene (5 bases). Per the germline V gene, CDR1 is GTSNPN and CDR2 is SVGIG (reference sequence). The CDR3 is 14 amino acids. Trimming pared 3 bases from V and 0 bases from J, leaving 11 bases between. CDR3 sequence reads: CAWSLYRTNYGYTF. CDR3 DNA: TGTGCCTGGAGCCTGTACAGGACTAACTATGGCTACACCTTC.

This clone is a singleton in its sample. This chain links TRBV5-1 with TRBJ2-5; no firm D call. CDR1 SGHRS and CDR2 YFSETQ come from the germline V gene. The CDR3 runs 15 residues. The V gene lost 5 bases and the J gene lost 4 bases, with 18 bases spanning the gap. This CDR3 is CASSMDGLGGETQYF. The CDR3, as DNA: TGCGCCAGCAGTATGGACGGGTTAGGCGGAGAGACCCAGTACTTC.

The chain combines TRBV7-9 with TRBJ2-1, with D unclear. V lost 2 bases, J lost 6 bases, and 11 bases lay in between. Germline CDR1 reads SEHNR; CDR2 reads FQNEAQ (reference sequence). There are 14 residues in the CDR3. CDR3 protein: CASSLLGRGNEQFF. The DNA for the CDR3 is TGTGCCAGCAGCTTACTAGGACGAGGCAATGAGCAGTTCTTC.

In its sample, this clone was seen once. This chain connects TRBV7-6 to TRBJ2-7; D uncertain. CDR1 and CDR2 (germline): SGHVS, FNYEAQ. There are 15 residues in the CDR3. Trimming cost V 3 bases and J 4 bases, with 16 bases left between them. The CDR3 here is CASSFGGVQNYEQYF. CDR3 in DNA: TGTGCCAGCAGCTTTGGCGGAGTACAGAATTACGAGCAGTACTTC.

V is TRBV5-1 and J is TRBJ2-2, with D hard to call. Germline CDR1 reads SGHRS; CDR2 reads YFSETQ. The CDR3 has 16 residues. Deletions cut 3 bases from V and 2 bases from J, with 14 bases between. In DNA form, the CDR3 reads TGCGCCAGCAGCTGGTCGGGCAGGATTAACACCGGGGAGCTGTTTTTT. Protein sequence: CASSWSGRINTGELFF.

The V gene is TRBV12-3 or TRBV12-4, the J gene TRBJ2-5; the D is unclear. Trimming took 3 bases from V and 4 from J, leaving 6 bases between them. The CDR3 contains 12 residues. CDR3 region: CASSLMGETQYF. CDR3 nucleotide sequence: TGTGCCAGCAGTTTGATGGGAGAGACCCAGTACTTC.

CDR3 sequence reads: CASSQDRIAGGPGTDTQYF. CDR3 coding DNA: TGCGCCAGCAGCCAAGATAGGATAGCGGGAGGCCCGGGCACAGATACGCAGTATTTT. The chain links TRBV4-1 to TRBJ2-3, with 10 nucleotides matching TRBD2. The CDR3 has 19 amino acids. From germline, CDR1 is MGHRA and CDR2 YSYEKL. The V and J ends lost 0 bases and 1 base, in that order; junction bases with no gene match: 10.

As DNA, the CDR3 is TGTGCCAGCAGTACACAGGGCCGCGGCCCCTACGAGCAGTACTTC. Its translation: CASSTQGRGPYEQYF. The chain couples TRBV28 to TRBJ2-7, with TRBD1 as a possible D gene (6 bases). This CDR3 has 15 amino acids. Trimming took 5 bases from V and 2 from J, leaving 16 bases between them. The germline V gene has CDR1 MDHEN and CDR2 SYDVKM. Using reference TRBV28 and TRBJ2-7 for the parts outside the CDR3, the full variable domain is DVKVTQSSRYLVKRTGEKVFLECVQDMDHENMFWYRQDPGLGLRLIYFSYDVKMKEKGDIPEGYSVSREKKERFSLILESASTNQTSMYLCASSTQGRGPYEQYFGPGTRLTVT.

The sample holds one count of this clone. V usage is TRBV7-2 and J usage is TRBJ2-6; possibly TRBD1 for D (5 bases). Deletions cut 5 bases from V and 1 base from J, with 9 bases between. Germline V gives CDR1 SGHTA, CDR2 FQGNSA. The CDR3 sequence is 15 residues long. The CDR3 DNA sequence: TGTGCCAGCAGCCCCCAGGGTTCTGGGGCCAACGTCCTGACTTTC. It codes for CASSPQGSGANVLTF.

J is TRBJ1-1 and V is TRBV3-1 (or the pseudogene TRBV3-2); 7 nucleotides agree with TRBD1. V dropped 4 bases and J dropped 0; count of bases not matched to a gene: 5. Germline V lookup: CDR1 LGHDT, CDR2 YNNKEL (reference sequence). The CDR3 extends over 15 amino acids. The CDR3 coding sequence is TGTGCCAGCAGCCGACAGGGCCTTATGAACACTGAAGCTTTCTTT. Its translation is CASSRQGLMNTEAFF.

The chain is built from TRBV11-2 and TRBJ1-4; 8 bases map to TRBD1. V trimming: 4 bases; J trimming: 8 bases; junction bases outside the gene matches: 15. Germline V CDR1 and CDR2: SGHAT, FQNNGV. This CDR3 comprises 17 residues. The CDR3 loop reads CASSSFRGRQGSEKLFF. In DNA form, the CDR3 reads TGTGCCAGCAGCTCCTTCCGTGGACGACAGGGGAGCGAAAAACTGTTTTTT.

The chain is built from TRBV6-5 and TRBJ2-2, with D possibly TRBD1 on 5 matching bases. This CDR3 is built from 13 residues. CDR1 is MNHEY, CDR2 SVGAGI, per germline. Trimming pared 4 bases from V and 8 bases from J, leaving 11 bases between. The CDR3 spells CASSLRGRGELFF. The CDR3 DNA follows: TGTGCCAGCAGTTTAAGGGGAAGGGGGGAGCTGTTTTTT.

The chain uses TRBV5-4 and TRBJ2-2, with 11 bases fitting TRBD2. CDR1 SGHNT and CDR2 YYREEE come from the germline V gene (reference sequence). CDR3 length: 16 amino acids. With V trimmed by 5 bases and J by 6 bases, 9 bases remained unmatched. The CDR3 DNA follows: TGTGCCAGCAGGCGAACTAGCGGGAGTATCTCCGGGGAGCTGTTTTTT. As protein: CASRRTSGSISGELFF.

The rearrangement links TRBV28 to TRBJ2-6; D might be TRBD1 (8 bases). V lost 5 bases to trimming and J lost 0 bases, with 23 bases between them. The CDR3 totals 20 residues. CDR1 MDHEN and CDR2 SYDVKM come from the germline V gene. As DNA, the CDR3 is TGTGCCAGCAGTAGCTACCTAGCGGACAGGGACGACTCTGGGGCCAACGTCCTGACTTTC. Protein product: CASSSYLADRDDSGANVLTF.

The chain carries TRBV24-1 and TRBJ2-5, with 9 nucleotides matching TRBD1. Germline V CDR1 and CDR2: KGHDR, SFDVKD. The CDR3 runs 15 residues. Germline trimming cut 5 bases from V and 5 bases from J; bases unmatched to any gene: 8. The CDR3 DNA is TGTGCCACCAGTGCCCCGGGACAGGGTTCGGAGACCCAGTACTTC. Amino acid sequence: CATSAPGQGSETQYF.

This chain links TRBV10-3 with TRBJ1-2; 12 positions agree with TRBD1. CDR1 and CDR2 (germline): ENHRY, SYGVKD. This CDR3 has 14 residues. Trimming at V came to 9 bases and at J to 7 bases, leaving 9 bases not matched to a gene. The CDR3 is CAINGGQGAFGYTF. In DNA form, the CDR3 reads TGTGCCATTAATGGGGGACAGGGGGCGTTTGGCTACACCTTC.

The sample holds a few counts of this clone. The chain links TRBV2 to TRBJ1-4, with 7 nucleotides matching TRBD1. J gave up 10 bases and V 2 bases, and 10 bases lay outside the gene matches. Germline V gives CDR1 SNHLY, CDR2 FYNNEI. The CDR3 consists of 15 residues. DNA for the CDR3: TGTGCCAGCAGTGAAAGGACAGGAGGATGGGTAAAACTGTTTTTT. Its translation: CASSERTGGWVKLFF. The variable domain in full, completed from reference TRBV2 and TRBJ1-4, reads EPEVTQTPSHQVTQMGQEVILRCVPISNHLYFYWYRQILGQKVEFLVSFYNNEISEKSEIFDDQFSVERPDGSNFTLKIRSTKLEDSAMYFCASSERTGGWVKLFFGSGTQLSVL.

The chain joins TRBV28 to TRBJ1-2; no reliable D call. This CDR3 has 13 residues. V was cut by 5 bases and J by 3 bases, with 10 bases left in between. Germline CDR1 MDHEN, CDR2 SYDVKM. The CDR3 DNA reads as TGTGCCAGCAGTCTTGTGCAGCACTATGGCTACACCTTC. It yields the protein CASSLVQHYGYTF.

This chain uses TRBV10-3 with TRBJ2-7, with 15 bases matching TRBD2. The CDR3 runs to 19 residues. The V gene end was trimmed by 3 bases and the J gene end by 5 bases; junction bases not matched to a gene: 14. Germline values: CDR1 ENHRY, CDR2 SYGVKD. The DNA of the CDR3 is TGTGCCATCAGTGACCCCACGAGGACTAGCGGGAGGGCGCAAGACGAGCAGTACTTC. This sequence encodes CAISDPTRTSGRAQDEQYF.

This clone was picked up a small number of times. This chain links TRBV4-3 with TRBJ1-1; weak D call: TRBD1 (5 bases). Trimming removed 4 bases at V and 4 bases at J, with 10 bases between. The CDR3 covers 13 residues. Germline-derived CDR1 and CDR2 are LGHNA and YSLEER. Here the CDR3 reads CASSLSGGTEAFF. DNA for the CDR3: TGCGCCAGCAGCCTAAGCGGGGGCACTGAAGCTTTCTTT.